This T cell receptor (beta chain) originates from a study of response to subunit inactivated influenza vaccine. TCRdb re-called the RT-PCR reads through MiXCR, storing one row per CDR3 protein. The sample includes about 570,000 distinct CDR3 sequences, 10% to 12% of them seen just once. In its sample, this clonotype was seen a few times. This sample also belongs to another study, concerning T cells expressing NK-cell markers. That report notes: The authors generated TCR beta cDNA through 5'RACE template switching with UMIs. The share of CD8+ T cells held by dominant NKG2C+ clonotypes was roughly 1.0-8% in several donors. HCMV specificity of expanded NKG2C+ T cell clones remained unclear.

Sequenced here: PBMCs from blood, sampled on the day of vaccination. The clonotype comes from a man aged 50 or older who received an inactivated influenza vaccine.

The CDR3, as DNA: TGTGCCAGCCGCCCTTCCCGGGAAAACATTCAGTACTTC. This sequence encodes CASRPSRENIQYF. J is TRBJ2-4 and V is TRBV12-3 or TRBV12-4, with D uncertain. CDR3 length: 13 residues. Trimming removed 8 bases from V and 5 bases from J, with 13 bases in between.